A selection of T cell receptor beta chains follows, all from one sample in a study of OX40 agonist ivuxolimab in advanced cancers. Only in-frame clones appear in the TCRdb table, and some are missing; sequencing was by immunoSEQ multiplex PCR. The data hold approximately 35,000 clones, with approximately 89% observed a single time. The source material was CD4+ or CD8+ T cells sorted from blood, sampled in a trial of the OX40 agonist ivuxolimab. The receptors here all came from an adult with an advanced solid tumor such as melanoma, head and neck, liver or kidney cancer. CDR3s include the opening cysteine and the closing phenylalanine or tryptophan. The order of the fields is D gene, V gene, clone size, J gene, CDR3 protein, CDR3 DNA. The D gene is left open where the match is weak. Size values are once, few and many counts, or a class for expanded clones, and some rows have none.

NA,TRBV7-9,NA,TRBJ2-5,CASSSSPGHQETQYF,TGTGCCAGCAGCTCTTCACCGGGACACCAAGAGACCCAGTACTTC
NA,TRBV5-8,NA,TRBJ1-5,CASSFGFIPQHF,TGTGCCAGCAGCTTCGGTTTTATCCCCCAGCATTTT
TRBD2,TRBV5-1,NA,TRBJ2-1,CASSPHLAGGRNEQFF,TGCGCCAGCAGCCCTCATCTAGCGGGAGGCCGCAATGAGCAGTTCTTC
NA,TRBV6-5,NA,TRBJ2-3,CASHTGFYSDTQYF,TGTGCCAGCCATACAGGATTCTATTCAGATACGCAGTATTTT
TRBD2,TRBV28,NA,TRBJ2-5,CASRAGGQETQYF,TGTGCCAGCAGAGCGGGAGGACAAGAGACCCAGTACTTC
NA,TRBV4-1,NA,TRBJ1-2,CASSQEGGVNYGYTF,TGCGCCAGCAGCCAAGAAGGAGGGGTCAACTATGGCTACACCTTC
NA,TRBV29-1,NA,TRBJ2-2,CSVEDKDSQLGELFF,TGCAGCGTTGAAGACAAAGACAGTCAGCTCGGGGAGCTGTTTTTT
NA,TRBV4-1,NA,TRBJ1-2,CASSQRQQPHYGYTF,TGCGCCAGCAGCCAACGACAGCAACCCCATTATGGCTACACCTTC
NA,TRBV7-9,NA,TRBJ1-2,CASSYQEGSYGYTF,TGTGCCAGCAGCTATCAGGAGGGCTCCTATGGCTACACCTTC
TRBD2,TRBV13,NA,TRBJ2-3,CASSLMGLAGGLDTDTQYF,TGTGCCAGCAGCTTAATGGGACTAGCGGGGGGTCTAGACACAGATACGCAGTATTTT
NA,TRBV13,NA,TRBJ2-7,CASSSVGEQYF,TGTGCCAGCAGCTCCGTGGGCGAGCAGTACTTC
NA,TRBV4-1,NA,TRBJ1-5,CASSQVGTGSQPQHF,TGCGCCAGCAGCCAAGTGGGGACCGGTTCTCAGCCCCAGCATTTT
NA,TRBV7-8,once,TRBJ2-1,CASSVGGPVDEQFF,TGTGCCAGCAGCGTCGGGGGGCCCGTGGATGAGCAGTTCTTC
NA,TRBV19,NA,TRBJ1-1,CASSIDVSGNTEAFF,TGTGCCAGTAGTATAGATGTGTCAGGAAACACTGAAGCTTTCTTT
NA,TRBV30,NA,TRBJ2-1,CAWSAGTNEQFF,TGTGCCTGGTCTGCGGGAACCAATGAGCAGTTCTTC